This TCR beta chain is from a study of shared clonotypes between healthy human individuals. TCRdb's copy holds only in-frame clones and misses some; the assay was immunoSEQ multiplex PCR. Found here are a few hundred thousand clones, about 70% of them singletons; the top ten hold about 10%. Study observations and caveats: About 5% was the fraction of naive CD4 clonotypes found shared across a few donors.

The CDR3 is made up of 15 amino acids. V was pared by 2 bases and J by 4 bases, with 4 bases of the junction left unmatched. The V gene's germline CDR1 is MDHEN and CDR2 SYDVKM. Remarks on this clone: Its antigen is as yet unknown.

The sample was memory CD4+ T cells sorted from blood. Regarding subset: CD45RA-negative fraction. The clonotype was recovered from a man aged 25-45 years in good health. The chain combines TRBV28 with TRBJ2-4; 8 bases align to TRBD2. The CDR3 is CASSLIASGKNIQYF. The CDR3 DNA follows: TGTGCCAGCAGTTTAATTGCTAGCGGGAAAAACATTCAGTACTTC.